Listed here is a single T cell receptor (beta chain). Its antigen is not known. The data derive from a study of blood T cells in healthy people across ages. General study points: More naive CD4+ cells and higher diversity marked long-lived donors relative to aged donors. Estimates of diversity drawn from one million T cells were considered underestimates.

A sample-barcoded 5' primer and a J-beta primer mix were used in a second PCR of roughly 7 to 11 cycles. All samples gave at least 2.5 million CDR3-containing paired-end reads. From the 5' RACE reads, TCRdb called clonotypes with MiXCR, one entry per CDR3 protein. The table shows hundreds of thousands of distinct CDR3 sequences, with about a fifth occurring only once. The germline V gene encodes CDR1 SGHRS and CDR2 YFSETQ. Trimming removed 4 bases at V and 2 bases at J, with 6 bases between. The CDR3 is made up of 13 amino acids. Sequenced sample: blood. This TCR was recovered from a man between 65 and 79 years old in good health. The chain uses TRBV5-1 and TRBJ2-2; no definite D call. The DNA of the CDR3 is TGCGCCAGCAGCCTGGACAACACCGGGGAGCTGTTTTTT. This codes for CASSLDNTGELFF.